A selection of T cell receptor beta chains follows, all from one sample in a study of cytomegalovirus exposure and HLA in healthy donors. Only in-frame clones appear in the TCRdb table, and some are missing; sequencing was by immunoSEQ multiplex PCR. Among about 110,000 clones listed, more than 60% were seen once. The sample consisted of PBMCs. All receptors come from a man aged 55-75 years in good health and CMV-seronegative. Each CDR3 is given with its conserved first and last residue. A D gene is named only where the DNA matches it firmly. The size of a clone is reported for some rows only, either as once, few or many, or as a class for expanded clones.

size,D,J,V,CDR3,DNA
-,-,TRBJ1-6,TRBV5-5,CASSFEVFYNSPLHF,TGTGCCAGCAGCTTCGAGGTTTTCTATAATTCACCCCTCCACTTT
-,-,TRBJ1-5,TRBV7-8,CASSNSGVNSNQPQHF,TGTGCCAGCAGCAACTCAGGGGTTAATAGCAATCAGCCCCAGCATTTT
-,-,TRBJ2-3,TRBV5-1,CASSFGQLSDTQYF,TGCGCCAGCAGCTTTGGCCAGTTGTCAGATACGCAGTATTTT
-,TRBD1,TRBJ1-1,TRBV18,CASSPEGAQNTEAFF,TGTGCCAGCTCACCCGAGGGGGCCCAGAACACTGAAGCTTTCTTT
-,-,TRBJ2-2,TRBV2,CASSEAQLAGELFF,TGTGCCAGCAGTGAAGCACAGTTGGCCGGGGAGCTGTTTTTT
-,-,TRBJ1-1,TRBV9,CASSDGSGTEAFF,TGTGCCAGCAGCGATGGTAGTGGCACTGAAGCTTTCTTT
once,-,TRBJ1-4,TRBV6-1,CATRLGNEKLFF,TGTGCCACCCGACTAGGGAATGAAAAACTGTTTTTT
-,TRBD1,TRBJ1-5,TRBV18,CASSGTGVEPQHF,TGTGCCAGCTCAGGGACAGGGGTTGAGCCCCAGCATTTT
-,-,TRBJ2-5,TRBV5-1,CASSSHQGKETQYF,TGCGCCAGCAGCTCGCATCAGGGGAAAGAGACCCAGTACTTC
-,-,TRBJ1-6,TRBV6-5,CASSPSALLNSPLHF,TGTGCCAGCAGCCCTTCTGCACTGCTAAATTCACCCCTCCACTTT
-,-,TRBJ2-2,TRBV27,CASSPRQLANTGELFF,TGTGCCAGCAGTCCTCGACAGCTCGCGAACACCGGGGAGCTGTTTTTT
-,-,TRBJ2-7,TRBV5-1,CASSFESPYEQYF,TGCGCCAGCAGCTTCGAGAGCCCCTACGAGCAGTACTTC
-,TRBD2,TRBJ2-3,TRBV14,CASSQPGLAGASTQYF,TGTGCCAGCAGCCAGCCGGGACTAGCGGGGGCATCTACGCAGTATTTT
-,TRBD1,TRBJ2-2,TRBV9,CASSMTGGNTGELFF,TGTGCCAGCAGCATGACAGGGGGGAACACCGGGGAGCTGTTTTTT